This T cell receptor (beta chain) derives from a study of shared clonotypes between healthy human individuals. The study, taken as a whole, reports: Memory subsets had estimated richness that was generally smaller than that of naive subsets. Since donors were few, the genetic and exposure-history diversity represented was limited.

The table came from immunoSEQ multiplex PCR; TCRdb's copy has only in-frame clones and leaves some out. The repertoire holds approximately 1.4 million clones, with around 98% as singletons. Trimming stripped 4 bases from V and 2 bases from J, with 12 bases between. The CDR3 totals 15 residues. Germline-derived CDR1 and CDR2 are SGHRS and YFSETQ. Concerning this clone itself: What it binds is unknown.

The sequence was obtained from a man aged 25 to 40 in good health. The chain joins TRBV5-1 to TRBJ2-2; D may be TRBD2 (6 bases). The specimen was naive CD4+ T cells sorted from blood. Specified subset: CD45RA+ positively selected. The CDR3 loop reads CASSPLGRNTGELFF. CDR3 coding DNA: TGCGCCAGCAGCCCGCTCGGGAGAAACACCGGGGAGCTGTTTTTT.